The 7 T cell receptor beta chains in this list originate from one sample, sequenced in a study of graft-versus-host responses after intestinal transplantation. Stimulators, roughly 200,000 irradiated and violet-dye-labeled cells, were plated with roughly 200,000 CFSE-labeled responder cells. Using immunoSEQ multiplex PCR, the repertoire was profiled, and TCRdb retains in-frame clones only, with some absent. Seen here are roughly 6,900 clones, around 22% observed once, and the top ten hold 6% to 7%. The material sequenced was alloreactive CD8+ T cells from a mixed lymphocyte reaction culture, taken before transplantation. Subset of the sample: CFSE-low proliferating T cells sorted from roughly six-day pre-transplant mixed lymphocyte reaction (GvH or HvG direction). All receptors come from a human patient who was an organ donor for intestinal transplantation.

The chain has TRBV7-3 and TRBJ2-3, with 14 bases identical to TRBD2. CDR1 is SGHTA and CDR2 is FQGTGA in the germline V gene. The V and J ends lost 5 bases and 1 base, in that order; junction bases with no gene match: 17. The CDR3 loop spans 21 amino acids. CDR3: CASSPGARWTSGRLGTDTQYF. The CDR3 coding sequence is TGTGCCAGCAGCCCCGGGGCCCGGTGGACTAGCGGGAGGTTGGGCACAGATACGCAGTATTTT.

The chain is built from TRBV28 and TRBJ2-7; D is possibly TRBD1 (6 bases). CDR1 is MDHEN, CDR2 SYDVKM, per germline. The CDR3 has 14 amino acids. The V gene lost 3 bases and the J gene lost 3 bases, with 12 bases spanning the gap. The CDR3, as DNA: TGTGCCAGCAGTTTTGACAGGAGTGGCTACGAGCAGTACTTC. This sequence encodes CASSFDRSGYEQYF.

The J gene is TRBJ2-7, the V gene TRBV11-3; D is undetermined. Between the trimmed V and J ends, which lost 4 bases and 3 bases, there was a span of 4 bases. There are 11 residues in the CDR3. Germline V lookup: CDR1 SGHNT, CDR2 YENEEA. The CDR3, as DNA: TGTGCCAGCAGCTATAACTACGAGCAGTACTTC. Protein product: CASSYNYEQYF.

This rearrangement joins TRBV7-6 to TRBJ2-7; 7 nucleotides line up with TRBD2. The CDR3 is 12 amino acids. Germline V lookup: CDR1 SGHVS, CDR2 FNYEAQ. Unmatched junction bases numbered 3, after V lost 3 bases and J lost 7 bases. The CDR3 bases are TGTGCCAGCAGCTTGGGAGGGCGAGAGCAGTACTTC. The encoded protein is CASSLGGREQYF.

This clone came up a few times. V is TRBV28 and J is TRBJ1-5; 9 positions match TRBD1. The germline CDR1 and CDR2 sequences are MDHEN and SYDVKM. V dropped 2 bases and J dropped 1; count of bases not matched to a gene: 18. The CDR3 is 21 residues long. The CDR3 here is CASSLSWEGQGMEISNQPQHF. The CDR3, as DNA: TGTGCCAGCAGTTTAAGTTGGGAGGGACAGGGAATGGAAATAAGCAATCAGCCCCAGCATTTT.

CDR3 bases: TGTGCCAGCAGCTACGGGACTGGGTACGAGCAGTACTTC. It codes for CASSYGTGYEQYF. The chain employs TRBV5-6 and TRBJ2-7; D is possibly TRBD2 (6 bases). Trimming took 3 bases from V and 4 from J, leaving 11 bases between them. Germline loops: CDR1 SGHDT, CDR2 YYEEEE. The CDR3 spans 13 residues. Full variable domain (remainder filled in from reference TRBV5-6 and TRBJ2-7): DAGVTQSPTHLIKTRGQQVTLRCSPKSGHDTVSWYQQALGQGPQFIFQYYEEEERQRGNFPDRFSGHQFPNYSSELNVNALLLGDSALYLCASSYGTGYEQYFGPGTRLTVT.

Judged by abundance, this clone is medium-sized. This rearrangement joins TRBV13 to TRBJ2-3; 9 bases map to TRBD2. With 5 bases clipped from V and 4 bases from J, the junction kept 7 bases outside the gene matches. The length of the CDR3 is 15 residues. The germline V gene has CDR1 PRHDT and CDR2 FYEKMQ (reference sequence). The CDR3 is CASSEGTSRSDTQYF. The CDR3 DNA is TGTGCCAGCAGCGAAGGGACTAGCCGGTCAGATACGCAGTATTTT.